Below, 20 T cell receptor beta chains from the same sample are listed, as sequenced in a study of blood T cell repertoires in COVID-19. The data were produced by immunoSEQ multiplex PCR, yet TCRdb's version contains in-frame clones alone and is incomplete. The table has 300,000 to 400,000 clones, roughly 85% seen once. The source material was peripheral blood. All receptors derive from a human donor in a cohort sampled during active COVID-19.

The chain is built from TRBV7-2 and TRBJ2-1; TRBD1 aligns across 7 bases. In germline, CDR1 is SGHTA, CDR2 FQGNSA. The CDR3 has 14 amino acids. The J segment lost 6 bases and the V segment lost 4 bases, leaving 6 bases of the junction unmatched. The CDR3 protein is CASSYTGQTNEQFF. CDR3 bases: TGTGCCAGCAGCTATACGGGACAGACCAATGAGCAGTTCTTC.

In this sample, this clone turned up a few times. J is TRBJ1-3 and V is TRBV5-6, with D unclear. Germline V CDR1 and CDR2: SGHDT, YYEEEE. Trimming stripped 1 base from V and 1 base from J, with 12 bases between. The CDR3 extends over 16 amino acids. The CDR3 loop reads CASSLRGRTSGNTIYF. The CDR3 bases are TGTGCCAGCAGCTTGAGAGGCAGGACTTCTGGAAACACCATATATTTT.

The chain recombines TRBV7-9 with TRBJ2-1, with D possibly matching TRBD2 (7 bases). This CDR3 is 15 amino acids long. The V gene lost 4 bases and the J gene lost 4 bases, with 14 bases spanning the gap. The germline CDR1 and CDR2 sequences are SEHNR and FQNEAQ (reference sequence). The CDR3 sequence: CASSSPGGRYNEQFF. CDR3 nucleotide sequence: TGTGCCAGCAGCTCCCCCGGGGGGCGGTACAATGAGCAGTTCTTC.

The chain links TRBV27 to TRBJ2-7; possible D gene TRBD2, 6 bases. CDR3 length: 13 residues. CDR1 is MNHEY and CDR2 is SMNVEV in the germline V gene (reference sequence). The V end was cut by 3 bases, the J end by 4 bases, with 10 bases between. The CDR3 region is CASSLGLLYEQYF. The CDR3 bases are TGTGCCAGCAGTTTGGGACTCTTGTACGAGCAGTACTTC.

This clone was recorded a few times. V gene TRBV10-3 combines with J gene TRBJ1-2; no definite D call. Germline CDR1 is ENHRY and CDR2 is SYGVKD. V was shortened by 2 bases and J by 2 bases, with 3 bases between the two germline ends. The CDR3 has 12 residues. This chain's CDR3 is CAISETNYGYTF. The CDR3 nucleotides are TGTGCCATCAGTGAGACAAACTATGGCTACACCTTC.

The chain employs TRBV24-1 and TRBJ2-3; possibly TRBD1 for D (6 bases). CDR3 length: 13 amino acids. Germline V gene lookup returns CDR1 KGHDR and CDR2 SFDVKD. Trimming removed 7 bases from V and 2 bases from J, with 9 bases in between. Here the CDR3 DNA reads TGTGCCACCAGAAGGGGGTCCACAGATACGCAGTATTTT. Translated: CATRRGSTDTQYF.

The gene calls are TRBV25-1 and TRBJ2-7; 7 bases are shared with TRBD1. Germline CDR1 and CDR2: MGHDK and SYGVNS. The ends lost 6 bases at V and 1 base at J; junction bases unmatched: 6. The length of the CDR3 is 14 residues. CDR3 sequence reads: CASRVNRGSYEQYF. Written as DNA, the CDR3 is TGTGCCAGCAGAGTGAACAGGGGATCCTACGAGCAGTACTTC.

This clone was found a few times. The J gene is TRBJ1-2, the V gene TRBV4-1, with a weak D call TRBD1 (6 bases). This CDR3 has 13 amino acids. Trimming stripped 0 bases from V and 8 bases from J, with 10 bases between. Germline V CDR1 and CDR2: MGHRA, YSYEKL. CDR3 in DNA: TGCGCCAGCAGCCAAGATAACAGGGTGGGCTACACCTTC. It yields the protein CASSQDNRVGYTF.

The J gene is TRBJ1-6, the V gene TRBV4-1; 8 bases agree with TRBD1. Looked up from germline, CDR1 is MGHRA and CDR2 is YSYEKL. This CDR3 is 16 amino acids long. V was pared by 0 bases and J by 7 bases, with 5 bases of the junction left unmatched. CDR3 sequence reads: CASSQETGALNSPLHF. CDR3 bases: TGCGCCAGCAGCCAAGAGACAGGGGCCCTGAATTCACCCCTCCACTTT.

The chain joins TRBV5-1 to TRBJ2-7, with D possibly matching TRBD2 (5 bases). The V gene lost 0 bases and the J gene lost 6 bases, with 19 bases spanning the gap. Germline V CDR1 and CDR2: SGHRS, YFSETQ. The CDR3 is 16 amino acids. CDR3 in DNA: TGCGCCAGCAGCTTGGTCAAGCAAGCAGCGGCGCGCGAGCAGTACTTC. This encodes CASSLVKQAAAREQYF.

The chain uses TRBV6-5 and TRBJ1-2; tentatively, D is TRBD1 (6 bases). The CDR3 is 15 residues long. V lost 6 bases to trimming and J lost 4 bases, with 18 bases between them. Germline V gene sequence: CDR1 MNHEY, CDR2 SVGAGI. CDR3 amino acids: CASRRDRIRGYGYTF. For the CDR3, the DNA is TGTGCCAGCAGACGCGACAGGATCCGGGGCTATGGCTACACCTTC.

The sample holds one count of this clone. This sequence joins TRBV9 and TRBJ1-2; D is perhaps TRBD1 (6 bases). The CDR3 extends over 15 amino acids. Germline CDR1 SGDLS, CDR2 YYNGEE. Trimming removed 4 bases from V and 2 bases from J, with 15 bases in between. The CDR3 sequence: CASSLTTGANYGYTF. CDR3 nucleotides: TGTGCCAGCAGCCTCACGACAGGCGCCAACTATGGCTACACCTTC.

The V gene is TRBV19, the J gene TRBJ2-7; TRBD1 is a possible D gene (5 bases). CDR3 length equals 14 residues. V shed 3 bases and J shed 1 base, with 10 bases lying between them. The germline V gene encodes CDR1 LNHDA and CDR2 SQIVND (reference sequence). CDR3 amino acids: CASSIAGPSYEQYF. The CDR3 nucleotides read TGTGCCAGTAGTATCGCAGGGCCTTCCTACGAGCAGTACTTC.

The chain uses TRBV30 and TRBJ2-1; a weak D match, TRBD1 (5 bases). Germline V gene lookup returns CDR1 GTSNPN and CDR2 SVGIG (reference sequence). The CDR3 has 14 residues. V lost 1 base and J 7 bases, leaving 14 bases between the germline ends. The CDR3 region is CAWSGKGSANEQFF. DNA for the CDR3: TGTGCCTGGAGTGGAAAGGGGTCGGCGAATGAGCAGTTCTTC.

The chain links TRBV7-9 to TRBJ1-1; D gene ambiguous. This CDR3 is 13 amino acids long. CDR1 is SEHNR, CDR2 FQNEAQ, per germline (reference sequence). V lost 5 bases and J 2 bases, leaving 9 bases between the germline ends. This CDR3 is CASSVTENTEAFF. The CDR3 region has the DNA TGTGCCAGCAGCGTAACAGAAAACACTGAAGCTTTCTTT.

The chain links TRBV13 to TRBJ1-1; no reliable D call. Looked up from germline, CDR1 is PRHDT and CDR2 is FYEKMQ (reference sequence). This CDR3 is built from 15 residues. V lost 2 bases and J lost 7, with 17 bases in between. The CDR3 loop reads CASSLFRDALDEAFF. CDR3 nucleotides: TGTGCCAGCAGCTTATTCCGAGACGCCCTAGATGAAGCTTTCTTT.

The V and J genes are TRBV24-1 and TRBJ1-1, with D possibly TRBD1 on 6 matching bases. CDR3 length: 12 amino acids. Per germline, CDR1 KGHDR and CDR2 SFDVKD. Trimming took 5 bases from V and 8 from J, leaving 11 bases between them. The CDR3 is CATSAGGEEAFF. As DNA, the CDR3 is TGTGCCACCAGTGCTGGGGGCGAGGAAGCTTTCTTT.

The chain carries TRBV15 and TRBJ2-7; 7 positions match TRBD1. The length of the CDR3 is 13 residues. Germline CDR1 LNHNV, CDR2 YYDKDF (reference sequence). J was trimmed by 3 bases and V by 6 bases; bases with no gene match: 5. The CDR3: CATSTGTDYEQYF. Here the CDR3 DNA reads TGTGCCACCAGTACCGGGACAGACTACGAGCAGTACTTC. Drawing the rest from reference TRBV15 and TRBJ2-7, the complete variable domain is DAMVIQNPRYQVTQFGKPVTLSCSQTLNHNVMYWYQQKSSQAPKLLFHYYDKDFNNEADTPDNFQSRRPNTSFCFLDIRSPGLGDTAMYLCATSTGTDYEQYFGPGTRLTVT.

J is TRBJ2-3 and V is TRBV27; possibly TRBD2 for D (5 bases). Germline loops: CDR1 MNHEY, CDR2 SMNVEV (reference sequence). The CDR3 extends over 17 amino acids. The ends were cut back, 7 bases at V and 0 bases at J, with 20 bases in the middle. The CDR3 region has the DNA TGTGCCAGCACCACGGAGGCGGCTCATTCTAGCACAGATACGCAGTATTTT. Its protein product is CASTTEAAHSSTDTQYF.

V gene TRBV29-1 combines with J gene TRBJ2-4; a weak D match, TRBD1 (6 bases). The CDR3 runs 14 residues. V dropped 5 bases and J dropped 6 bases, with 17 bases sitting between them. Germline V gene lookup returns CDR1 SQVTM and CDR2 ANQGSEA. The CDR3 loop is CSVLIGTMANIQYF. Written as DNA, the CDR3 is TGCAGCGTTTTGATAGGGACAATGGCAAACATTCAGTACTTC. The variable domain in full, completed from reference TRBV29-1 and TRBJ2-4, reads SAVISQKPSRDICQRGTSLTIQCQVDSQVTMMFWYRQQPGQSLTLIATANQGSEATYESGFVIDKFPISRPNLTFSTLTVSNMSPEDSSIYLCSVLIGTMANIQYFGAGTRLSVL.